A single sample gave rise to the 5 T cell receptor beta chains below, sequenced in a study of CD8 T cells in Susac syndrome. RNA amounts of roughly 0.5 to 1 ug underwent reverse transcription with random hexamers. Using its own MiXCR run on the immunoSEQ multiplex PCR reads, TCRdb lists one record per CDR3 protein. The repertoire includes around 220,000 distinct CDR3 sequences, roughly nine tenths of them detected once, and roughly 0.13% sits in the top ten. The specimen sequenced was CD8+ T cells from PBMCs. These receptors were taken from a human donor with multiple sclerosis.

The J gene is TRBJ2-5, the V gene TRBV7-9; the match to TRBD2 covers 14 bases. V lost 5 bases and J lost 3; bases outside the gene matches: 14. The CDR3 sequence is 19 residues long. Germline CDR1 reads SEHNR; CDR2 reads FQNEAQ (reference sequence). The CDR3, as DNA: TGTGCCAGCAGCCCCGCTTATGTGGGGACTAGCGGGAGTAAAGAGACCCAGTACTTC. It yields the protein CASSPAYVGTSGSKETQYF.

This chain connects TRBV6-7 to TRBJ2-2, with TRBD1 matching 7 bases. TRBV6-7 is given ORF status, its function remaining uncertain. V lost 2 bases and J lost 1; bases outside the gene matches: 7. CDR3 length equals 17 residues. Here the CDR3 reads CASSYPWTGGNTGELFF. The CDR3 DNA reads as TGTGCCAGCAGTTACCCGTGGACAGGCGGGAACACCGGGGAGCTGTTTTTT.

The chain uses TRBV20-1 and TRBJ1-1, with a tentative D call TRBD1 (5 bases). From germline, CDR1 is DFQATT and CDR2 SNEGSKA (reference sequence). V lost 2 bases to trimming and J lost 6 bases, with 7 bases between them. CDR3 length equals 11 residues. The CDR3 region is CSARWGSEAFF. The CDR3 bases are TGCAGTGCTAGATGGGGGTCTGAAGCTTTCTTT.

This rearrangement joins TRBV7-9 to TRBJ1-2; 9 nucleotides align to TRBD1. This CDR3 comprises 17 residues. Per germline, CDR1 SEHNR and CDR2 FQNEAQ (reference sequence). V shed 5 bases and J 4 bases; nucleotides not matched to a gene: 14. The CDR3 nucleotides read TGTGCCAGCAGCATCTCCCCTCTGGGGGACAGGGCCTATGGCTACACCTTC. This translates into CASSISPLGDRAYGYTF. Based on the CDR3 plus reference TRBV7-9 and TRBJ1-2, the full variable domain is DTGVSQNPRHKITKRGQNVTFRCDPISEHNRLYWYRQTLGQGPEFLTYFQNEAQLEKSRLLSDRFSAERPKGSFSTLEIQRTEQGDSAMYLCASSISPLGDRAYGYTFGSGTRLTVV.

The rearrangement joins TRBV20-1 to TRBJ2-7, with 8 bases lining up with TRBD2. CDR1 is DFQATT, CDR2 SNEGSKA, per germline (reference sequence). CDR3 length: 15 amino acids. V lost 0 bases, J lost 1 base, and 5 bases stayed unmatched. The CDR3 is CSARDITSGSYEQYF. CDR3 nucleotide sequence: TGCAGTGCTAGAGATATTACTAGCGGTTCCTACGAGCAGTACTTC.